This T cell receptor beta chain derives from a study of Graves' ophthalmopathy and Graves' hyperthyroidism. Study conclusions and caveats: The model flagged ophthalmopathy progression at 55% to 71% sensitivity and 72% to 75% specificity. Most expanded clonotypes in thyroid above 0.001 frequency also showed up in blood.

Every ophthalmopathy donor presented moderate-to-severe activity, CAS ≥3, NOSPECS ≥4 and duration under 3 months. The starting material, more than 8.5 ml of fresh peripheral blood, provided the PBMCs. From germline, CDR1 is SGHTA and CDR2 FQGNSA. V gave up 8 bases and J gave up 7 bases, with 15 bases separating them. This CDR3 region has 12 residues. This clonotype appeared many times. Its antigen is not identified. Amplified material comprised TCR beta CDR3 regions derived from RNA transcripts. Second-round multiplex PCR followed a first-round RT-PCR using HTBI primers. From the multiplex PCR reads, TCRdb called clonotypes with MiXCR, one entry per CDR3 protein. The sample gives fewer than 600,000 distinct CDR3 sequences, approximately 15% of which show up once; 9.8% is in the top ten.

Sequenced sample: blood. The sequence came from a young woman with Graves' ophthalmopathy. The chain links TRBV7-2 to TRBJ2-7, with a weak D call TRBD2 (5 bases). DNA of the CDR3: TGTGCCAGCGGGGAGAACCCATGGGAGCAGTACTTC. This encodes CASGENPWEQYF.